The following is a T cell receptor beta chain sequence with its context. Seattle participants joined during active infection and were tracked over time. Germline V gene lookup returns CDR1 SGHTA and CDR2 FQGNSA. V gave up 5 bases and J gave up 8 bases, with 17 bases separating them. The CDR3 is 14 amino acids. These data belong to a study of blood T cell repertoires in COVID-19. Across the whole study: PBMCs, B-cell-depleted T cells, or T cells provided the cDNA or gDNA that made up the material.

Per the authors' pipeline: How many nucleated cells were present was estimated from reference gene primer amplification. Some clones are missing from TCRdb's copy, which holds only in-frame ones; the method was immunoSEQ multiplex PCR. Clonal size and the V and J genes are those of that table, whereas D and trimming came from the DNA. This sample has some 45,000 clones; approximately 95% occur once, and the top ten carry over 0.95%. The TCR was taken from a man aged 60 to 69 with COVID-19, enrolled during active disease. The chain is built from TRBV7-2 and TRBJ2-3; perhaps TRBD2 as D (6 bases). Sequenced: peripheral blood. CDR3 DNA sequence: TGTGCCAGCAGCATCGAAGGGAGCGGGCGTACGCAGTATTTT. The encoded protein is CASSIEGSGRTQYF.